This entry lists 17 T cell receptor beta chains sequenced from one sample in a study of T cell responses to AZD1222 COVID-19 vaccine. Profiled with immunoSEQ multiplex PCR; TCRdb holds only in-frame clones, not every one. This table has 200,000 to 250,000 clones, around 94% appearing once. Sequenced here: peripheral blood, sampled 28 days after the second dose of the MenACWY control vaccine. All receptors derive from an adult who received the MenACWY meningococcal vaccine as a control.

V gene TRBV28 combines with J gene TRBJ1-5, with TRBD1 identical over 7 bases. The CDR3 covers 15 residues. Germline-derived CDR1 and CDR2 are MDHEN and SYDVKM. The V and J ends lost 5 bases and 2 bases, in that order; junction bases with no gene match: 6. CDR3 amino acids: CASSLRGLGNQPQHF. The CDR3 bases are TGTGCCAGCAGTCTTAGGGGGCTCGGCAATCAGCCCCAGCATTTT.

The chain joins TRBV24-1 to TRBJ2-5; D is possibly TRBD1 (6 bases). Germline V lookup: CDR1 KGHDR, CDR2 SFDVKD. The V gene lost 0 bases and the J gene lost 3 bases, with 7 bases spanning the gap. The CDR3 runs to 14 residues. DNA of the CDR3: TGTGCCACCAGTGATTTGTCAGGGGAAGAGACCCAGTACTTC. This codes for CATSDLSGEETQYF.

J is TRBJ2-1 and V is TRBV9; TRBD1 agrees at 8 bases. Germline CDR1 SGDLS, CDR2 YYNGEE. The CDR3 loop spans 15 amino acids. J lost 5 bases, V lost 3 bases, and 7 bases had no gene match. The CDR3 protein is CASSGGQALDNEQFF. In nucleotides, the CDR3 is TGTGCCAGCAGCGGGGGACAGGCGCTCGACAATGAGCAGTTCTTC. Combining the CDR3 with reference TRBV9 and TRBJ2-1 gives the whole variable domain DSGVTQTPKHLITATGQRVTLRCSPRSGDLSVYWYQQSLDQGLQFLIQYYNGEERAKGNILERFSAQQFPDLHSELNLSSLELGDSALYFCASSGGQALDNEQFFGPGTRLTVL.

The chain employs TRBV7-9 and TRBJ2-7, with D possibly TRBD2 on 6 matching bases. The CDR3 runs to 15 residues. Germline V gene lookup returns CDR1 SEHNR and CDR2 FQNEAQ (reference sequence). V lost 5 bases and J lost 5, with 19 bases in between. CDR3 sequence: CASSDPRLGHHEQYF. The CDR3 bases are TGTGCCAGCAGCGACCCCCGACTAGGCCACCACGAGCAGTACTTC.

This sequence joins TRBV7-2 and TRBJ2-2; 7 bases match TRBD2. The germline gives CDR1 SGHTA, CDR2 FQGNSA. Trimming at V came to 1 base and at J to 5 bases, leaving 7 bases not matched to a gene. This CDR3 spans 16 amino acids. CDR3 sequence reads: CASSLVQRGRTGELFF. The DNA for the CDR3 is TGTGCCAGCAGCTTAGTGCAGCGGGGACGAACCGGGGAGCTGTTTTTT.

The chain employs TRBV3-1 (or the pseudogene TRBV3-2) and TRBJ1-2; a possible D gene is TRBD1 (6 bases). Trimming shortened V by 0 bases and J by 4 bases, and 18 bases separated the two germline ends. This CDR3 is built from 17 residues. Germline assignment: CDR1 LGHDT and CDR2 YNNKEL (reference sequence). CDR3 sequence: CASSQDLQGFQGYGYTF. The CDR3 DNA reads as TGTGCCAGCAGCCAAGACTTACAGGGCTTTCAAGGCTATGGCTACACCTTC.

The rearrangement uses TRBV6-4 and TRBJ1-6, with no clear D. Trimming took 6 bases from V and 7 from J, leaving 10 bases between them. CDR1 and CDR2 (germline): MRHNA, SNTAGT. The CDR3 extends over 13 amino acids. Here the CDR3 DNA reads TGTGCCAGCAGCGCCTCGTTGAATTCACCCCTCCACTTT. Translating gives CASSASLNSPLHF.

V is TRBV28 and J is TRBJ1-5; 7 nucleotides match TRBD1. The CDR3 is made up of 14 amino acids. CDR1 and CDR2 from the germline V gene are MDHEN and SYDVKM. V dropped 6 bases and J dropped 3; count of bases not matched to a gene: 5. The CDR3, as DNA: TGTGCCAGCAGCGCGGGACAGCTCAATCAGCCCCAGCATTTT. This sequence encodes CASSAGQLNQPQHF.

DNA of the CDR3: TGTGCCAGCAGCTTAGTGGAGACAGGGGATTATGGCTACACCTTC. It translates to CASSLVETGDYGYTF. The chain combines TRBV7-9 with TRBJ1-2; 8 nucleotides align to TRBD1. Germline assignment: CDR1 SEHNR and CDR2 FQNEAQ (reference sequence). The CDR3 extends over 15 amino acids. Unmatched junction bases numbered 6, after V lost 1 base and J lost 5 bases.

The rearrangement uses TRBV19 and TRBJ2-7; TRBD2 is a possible D gene (6 bases). The CDR3 loop spans 14 amino acids. The germline V gene has CDR1 LNHDA and CDR2 SQIVND (reference sequence). V was shortened by 3 bases and J by 3 bases, with 12 bases between the two germline ends. CDR3 amino acids: CASSMGRRGYEQYF. The DNA of the CDR3 is TGTGCCAGTAGTATGGGGCGGCGGGGCTACGAGCAGTACTTC. Filled out from reference TRBV19 and TRBJ2-7, the complete variable domain reads DGGITQSPKYLFRKEGQNVTLSCEQNLNHDAMYWYRQDPGQGLRLIYYSQIVNDFQKGDIAEGYSVSREKKESFPLTVTSAQKNPTAFYLCASSMGRRGYEQYFGPGTRLTVT.

The chain links TRBV6-5 to TRBJ1-1; D might be TRBD1 (5 bases). Trimming pared 5 bases from V and 0 bases from J, leaving 13 bases between. The CDR3 runs 15 residues. Per the germline V gene, CDR1 is MNHEY and CDR2 is SVGAGI. The CDR3 nucleotides are TGTGCCAGCAGTCGAGCGGGACGACTGAACACTGAAGCTTTCTTT. Translation gives CASSRAGRLNTEAFF.

The V and J genes are TRBV5-1 and TRBJ2-5; 7 positions agree with TRBD1. CDR1 is SGHRS and CDR2 is YFSETQ in the germline V gene. With V trimmed by 5 bases and J by 5 bases, 12 bases remained unmatched. The CDR3 length is 15 residues. The CDR3 is CASSPTGSSAETQYF. Written as DNA, the CDR3 is TGCGCCAGCAGTCCGACAGGGTCAAGTGCGGAGACCCAGTACTTC.

The chain links TRBV12-3 or TRBV12-4 to TRBJ1-1; unclear D gene. Deletions cut 2 bases from V and 1 base from J, with 2 bases between. This CDR3 region has 12 residues. The CDR3 reads CASSLQNTEAFF. CDR3 nucleotide sequence: TGTGCCAGCAGTTTACAGAACACTGAAGCTTTCTTT.

The chain is built from TRBV7-2 and TRBJ2-2; perhaps TRBD2 as D (6 bases). CDR1 and CDR2 (germline): SGHTA, FQGNSA. The CDR3 is 13 residues long. V shed 3 bases and J shed 5 bases, with 7 bases lying between them. CDR3 bases: TGTGCCAGCAGCTTGACTAGTACCGGGGAGCTGTTTTTT. This translates into CASSLTSTGELFF.

This rearrangement joins TRBV5-6 to TRBJ1-1; D is undetermined. Trimming cost V 1 base and J 4 bases, with 5 bases left between them. The germline CDR1 and CDR2 sequences are SGHDT and YYEEEE. The CDR3 totals 12 residues. CDR3 bases: TGTGCCAGCAGCTTGCGGGGCACTGAAGCTTTCTTT. It is translated as CASSLRGTEAFF.

The J gene is TRBJ2-3, the V gene TRBV5-1; a possible D gene is TRBD2 (5 bases). Trimming shortened V by 0 bases and J by 4 bases, and 9 bases separated the two germline ends. CDR3 size: 14 residues. The germline V gene has CDR1 SGHRS and CDR2 YFSETQ. The CDR3 nucleotides are TGCGCCAGCAGCTTGGCCGTTAGCGCAGATACGCAGTATTTT. Translated, it gives CASSLAVSADTQYF. Using reference TRBV5-1 and TRBJ2-3 for the parts outside the CDR3, the full variable domain is KAGVTQTPRYLIKTRGQQVTLSCSPISGHRSVSWYQQTPGQGLQFLFEYFSETQRNKGNFPGRFSGRQFSNSRSEMNVSTLELGDSALYLCASSLAVSADTQYFGPGTRLTVL.

As to this clone: An end of the junction does not agree with germline; a read error may underlie this. This chain links TRBV28 with TRBJ1-2; D call uncertain. Germline-derived CDR1 and CDR2 are MDHEN and SYDVKM. The CDR3 is 17 amino acids. The CDR3 reads CATSSNPAVVVGYGYTF. The CDR3, as DNA: TGTGCCACCAGTTCAAATCCGGCAGTCGTCGTTGGTTATGGCTACACCTTC.